The 19 T cell receptor beta chains below come from one sample, sequenced in a study of T cell clusters in autoimmune cytopenias. TRB rearrangements were amplified by touch-down multiplex PCR with mixed TRB-A/B primers. After re-calling the multiplex PCR reads, TCRdb lists one entry per CDR3 protein, DNA absent. Its listing shows 5,200 or so distinct CDR3 sequences. Each sample's input was approximately 270 ng genomic DNA, roughly 40,000 genome equivalents. The sample was also reused in another study, on T cell repertoires in aging, cancer and after chemotherapy.

Sequencing input: peripheral blood. The receptors come from a human donor in good health.

The chain joins TRBV6-6 to TRBJ1-2; TCRdb names TRBD1, which stays unverified in the absence of DNA. CDR1 is MNHNY and CDR2 is SVGAGI in the germline V gene (reference sequence). CDR3 length: 14 amino acids. This chain's CDR3 is CASSLERDSYGYTF.

This clonotype ranks as medium-sized in terms of frequency. CDR3 in amino acids: CSVELQGVSYNEQFF. This chain connects TRBV29-1 to TRBJ2-1; TCRdb picks TRBD1, but there is no DNA to check that call. The germline V gene has CDR1 SQVTM and CDR2 ANQGSEA. This CDR3 contains 15 residues.

This clonotype counts as medium-sized by frequency. The chain employs TRBV7-6 and TRBJ2-3; TCRdb designates TRBD2, a call that cannot be tested without DNA. The CDR3 is made up of 16 amino acids. From germline, CDR1 is SGHVS and CDR2 FNYEAQ. CDR3 protein: CASSSRLGRGTDTQYF. Using reference TRBV7-6 and TRBJ2-3 for the parts outside the CDR3, the full variable domain is GAGVSQSPRYKVTKRGQDVALRCDPISGHVSLYWYRQALGQGPEFLTYFNYEAQQDKSGLPNDRFSAERPEGSISTLTIQRTEQRDSAMYRCASSSRLGRGTDTQYFGPGTRLTVL.

The chain links TRBV5-4 to TRBJ2-1; TCRdb selects TRBD1, and the lack of DNA leaves this call unchecked. CDR1 is SGHNT and CDR2 is YYREEE in the germline V gene (reference sequence). CDR3 length: 15 amino acids. This chain's CDR3 is CASSTGQGTYNEQFF.

The chain joins TRBV27 to TRBJ1-1; the TCRdb call, TRBD1, lacks DNA for checking. This CDR3 comprises 14 residues. Germline CDR1 and CDR2: MNHEY and SMNVEV (reference sequence). CDR3 loop: CASSFEQGNTEAFF.

The gene calls are TRBV6-1 and TRBJ1-5; the D call from TCRdb, TRBD1, cannot be confirmed without DNA. The CDR3 extends over 19 amino acids. CDR1 MNHNS and CDR2 SASEGT come from the germline V gene. CDR3 region: CASSVRGARGVYSNQPQHF.

This clonotype registers medium-sized (0.01 to 0.1%) by frequency. This chain joins TRBV6-5 and TRBJ2-1; TCRdb picks TRBD2, but there is no DNA to check that call. This CDR3 is 12 amino acids long. The germline CDR1 and CDR2 sequences are MNHEY and SVGAGI. The CDR3 here is CASNGLGNEQFF.

This chain joins TRBV5-5 and TRBJ1-2; the D call from TCRdb, TRBD1, cannot be confirmed without DNA. This CDR3 region has 16 residues. Germline V gene data show CDR1 as SGHKS and CDR2 as YYEKEE (reference sequence). The CDR3 reads CTSSDTPGQQYYGYTF.

The J gene is TRBJ2-5, the V gene TRBV6-5; TCRdb designates TRBD2, a call that cannot be tested without DNA. Looked up from germline, CDR1 is MNHEY and CDR2 is SVGAGI. The length of the CDR3 is 16 residues. The chain's CDR3 is CASSLDPSGAQETQYF.

Considering frequency, this clonotype is medium-sized. This chain joins TRBV15 and TRBJ2-5. The CDR3 runs to 13 residues. Germline V gene lookup returns CDR1 LNHNV and CDR2 YYDKDF (reference sequence). This chain's CDR3 is CATSSGPEETQYF. Complete variable domain (other parts from reference TRBV15 and TRBJ2-5): DAMVIQNPRYQVTQFGKPVTLSCSQTLNHNVMYWYQQKSSQAPKLLFHYYDKDFNNEADTPDNFQSRRPNTSFCFLDIRSPGLGDTAMYLCATSSGPEETQYFGPGTRLLVL.

This chain uses TRBV6-1 with TRBJ2-2; no DNA is available, so the TRBD2 call from TCRdb remains unchecked. Germline loops: CDR1 MNHNS, CDR2 SASEGT. There are 12 residues in the CDR3. Here the CDR3 reads CPGRGDTGELFF.

The chain joins TRBV6-1 to TRBJ2-7; TCRdb returns TRBD2, unconfirmable since there is no DNA. The CDR3 runs to 15 residues. In germline, CDR1 is MNHNS, CDR2 SASEGT. The CDR3 sequence: CASSYLTSGSHEQYF.

The chain combines TRBV5-1 with TRBJ2-5; lacking DNA, the TRBD1 call made by TCRdb goes unchecked. The germline V gene encodes CDR1 SGHRS and CDR2 YFSETQ. This CDR3 has 13 residues. The CDR3 reads CASSLGGGETQYF.

The rearrangement links TRBV7-2 to TRBJ2-7; there is no DNA to check the TCRdb D call of TRBD1. The CDR3 runs to 14 residues. Germline V gene data show CDR1 as SGHTA and CDR2 as FQGNSA. CDR3: CASSLDSRTYEQYF.

The chain is built from TRBV18 and TRBJ1-2; TCRdb designates TRBD1, a call that cannot be tested without DNA. Germline CDR1 is KGHSH and CDR2 is LQKENI. The CDR3 runs 14 residues. Here the CDR3 reads CASSPSQDHYGYTF.

This chain joins TRBV7-9 and TRBJ2-2; no DNA is available, so the TRBD1 call from TCRdb remains unchecked. This CDR3 is 15 amino acids long. CDR1 and CDR2 from the germline V gene are SEHNR and FQNEAQ (reference sequence). This chain's CDR3 is CASSLGQGNTGELFF.

The chain combines TRBV6-5 with TRBJ2-7. This CDR3 has 14 amino acids. From germline, CDR1 is MNHEY and CDR2 SVGAGI. CDR3 residues: CASSYLQGPYEQYF.

This chain uses TRBV27 with TRBJ1-5. Germline-derived CDR1 and CDR2 are MNHEY and SMNVEV (reference sequence). The CDR3 extends over 15 amino acids. The CDR3: CASSSSSTIGQPQHF.

V usage is TRBV5-4 and J usage is TRBJ2-2; TCRdb's D call, TRBD2, is unchecked because there is no DNA. Germline V gives CDR1 SGHNT, CDR2 YYREEE (reference sequence). The CDR3 covers 15 residues. The CDR3 protein is CASRLAGGRPGELFF.